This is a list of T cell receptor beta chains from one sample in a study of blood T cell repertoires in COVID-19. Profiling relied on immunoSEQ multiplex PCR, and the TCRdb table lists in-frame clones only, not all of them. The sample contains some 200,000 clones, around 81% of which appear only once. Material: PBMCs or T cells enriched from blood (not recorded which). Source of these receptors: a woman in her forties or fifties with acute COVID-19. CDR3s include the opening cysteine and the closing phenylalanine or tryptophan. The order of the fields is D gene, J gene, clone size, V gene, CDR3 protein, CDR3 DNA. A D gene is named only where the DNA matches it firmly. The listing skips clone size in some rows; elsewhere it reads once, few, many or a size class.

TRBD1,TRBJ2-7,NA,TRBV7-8,CASSSIDRALNYEQYF,TGTGCCAGCAGCTCCATCGACAGGGCCCTCAACTACGAGCAGTACTTC
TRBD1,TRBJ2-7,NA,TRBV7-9,CASSRSPTGTGGKQYF,TGTGCCAGCAGCCGCTCCCCGACCGGGACAGGGGGCAAGCAGTACTTC
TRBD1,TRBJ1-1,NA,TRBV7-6,CASSLGGGAGTEAFF,TGTGCCAGCAGCTTAGGAGGGGGCGCGGGCACTGAAGCTTTCTTT
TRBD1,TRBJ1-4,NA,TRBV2,CASSETQGAGEKLFF,TGTGCCAGCAGTGAAACCCAGGGGGCGGGTGAAAAACTGTTTTTT
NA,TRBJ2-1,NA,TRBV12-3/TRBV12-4,CASSPLAREQFF,TGTGCCAGCAGTCCCTTGGCGAGGGAGCAGTTCTTC
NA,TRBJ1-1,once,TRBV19,CATIIQGWGNTEAFF,TGTGCCACTATCATACAGGGATGGGGGAACACTGAAGCTTTCTTT
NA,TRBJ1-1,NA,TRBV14,CASSQFMNTEAFF,TGTGCCAGCAGCCAATTTATGAACACTGAAGCTTTCTTT
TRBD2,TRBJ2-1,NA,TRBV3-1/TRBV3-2,CASSLSSGGNYNEQFF,TGTGCCAGCAGCCTGTCTAGCGGGGGGAACTACAATGAGCAGTTCTTC
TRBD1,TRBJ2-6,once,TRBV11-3,CASSLPGGISGANVLTF,TGTGCCAGCAGCTTACCAGGGGGCATTAGCGGGGCCAACGTCCTGACTTTC
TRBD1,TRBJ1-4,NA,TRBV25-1,CASSGEQGYEKLFF,TGTGCCAGCAGTGGTGAACAGGGGTATGAAAAACTGTTTTTT
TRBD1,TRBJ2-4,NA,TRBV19,CASSQTQTGNIQYF,TGTGCCAGTAGCCAAACTCAGACAGGGAACATTCAGTACTTC
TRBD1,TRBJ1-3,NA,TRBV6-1,CASSDTGGVGNTIYF,TGTGCCAGCAGTGATACAGGGGGCGTGGGAAACACCATATATTTT
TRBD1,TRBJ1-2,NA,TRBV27,CASSLGLQGVGGYTF,TGTGCCAGCAGTTTAGGCTTGCAGGGGGTGGGTGGCTACACCTTC
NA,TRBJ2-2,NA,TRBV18,CASSPALIGTGELFF,TGTGCCAGCTCTCCCGCGTTAATCGGGACCGGGGAGCTGTTTTTT
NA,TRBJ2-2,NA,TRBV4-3,CASSHGQRTGELFF,TGCGCCAGCAGCCACGGACAGAGGACCGGGGAGCTGTTTTTT
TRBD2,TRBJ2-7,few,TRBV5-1,CASSWRLAGGDEQYF,TGCGCCAGCAGCTGGAGACTAGCGGGAGGAGACGAGCAGTACTTC
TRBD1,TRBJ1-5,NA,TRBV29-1,CSAGQGSGQPQHF,TGCAGCGCAGGACAGGGGTCAGGTCAGCCCCAGCATTTT
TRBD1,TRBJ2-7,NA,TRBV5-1,CASSLSGQRVYEQYF,TGCGCCAGCAGCCTATCGGGACAGAGAGTTTACGAGCAGTACTTC
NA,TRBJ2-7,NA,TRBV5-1,CASSRDSYEQYF,TGCGCCAGCAGCAGAGACAGCTACGAGCAGTACTTC
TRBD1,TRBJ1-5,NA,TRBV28,CASRSGGAQPQHF,TGTGCCAGCAGGTCAGGGGGCGCCCAGCCCCAGCATTTT
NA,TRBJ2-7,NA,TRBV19,CASSISGGLPMDAQYF,TGTGCCAGTAGTATTTCCGGGGGTTTACCGATGGACGCGCAGTACTTC
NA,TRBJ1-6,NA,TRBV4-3,CASSARTKEDSPLHF,TGCGCCAGCAGCGCTCGAACAAAAGAAGATTCACCCCTCCACTTT
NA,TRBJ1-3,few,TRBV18,CASSPPPSRPGGNTIYF,TGTGCCAGCTCACCACCCCCATCGAGGCCTGGGGGAAACACCATATATTTT
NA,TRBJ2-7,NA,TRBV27,CASSLSPPSSYEQYF,TGTGCCAGCAGTTTATCACCTCCCAGCTCCTACGAGCAGTACTTC
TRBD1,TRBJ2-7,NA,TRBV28,CASSLMGQGAYEQYF,TGTGCCAGCAGTTTAATGGGACAGGGGGCCTACGAGCAGTACTTC
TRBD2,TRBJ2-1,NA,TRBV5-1,CASSLASGGGLDNEQFF,TGCGCCAGCAGCTTGGCTAGCGGGGGGGGTTTGGACAATGAGCAGTTCTTC
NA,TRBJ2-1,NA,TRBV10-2,CASRGQTPEQFF,TGCGCCAGCAGAGGACAGACCCCTGAGCAGTTCTTC